A selection of T cell receptor beta chains follows, all from one sample in a study of cytomegalovirus exposure and HLA in healthy donors. Profiled with immunoSEQ multiplex PCR; TCRdb holds only in-frame clones, not every one. The sample yields approximately 140,000 clones, under 90% seen once. The sample consisted of PBMCs. The receptors were sampled from a male donor in good health and CMV-seronegative. The CDR3 runs from the conserved cysteine through the conserved F or W. Each record gives: V gene, clone size, J gene, D gene, CDR3 DNA, CDR3 protein. A D gene is named only where the DNA matches it firmly. The size entry is marked missing in some rows and otherwise reads once, few, many or a size class.

TRBV5-8,-,TRBJ2-2,-,TGTGCCAGTGACGCAGGGAACACCGGGGAGCTGTTTTTT,CASDAGNTGELFF
TRBV7-2,-,TRBJ1-2,TRBD1,TGTGCCAGCAGCTTAGGATGGACAGGCTATGGCTACACCTTC,CASSLGWTGYGYTF
TRBV19,-,TRBJ1-5,TRBD1,TGTGCCAGTAGTGTTGTGACAGGGGGATTGGGCAATCAGCCCCAGCATTTT,CASSVVTGGLGNQPQHF
TRBV7-9,-,TRBJ2-7,-,TGTGCCAGCAGCCGTAGCGAGAGCTCGTACGAGCAGTACTTC,CASSRSESSYEQYF
TRBV30,few,TRBJ2-7,-,TGTGCCTTCCGCCCCGTGCAGGTTCAATATGGCTACGAGCAGTACTTC,CAFRPVQVQYGYEQYF
TRBV7-8,-,TRBJ2-4,TRBD2,TGTGCCAGCAGCAGGGCTGGCGGGGGAACCAAAAACATTCAGTACTTC,CASSRAGGGTKNIQYF
TRBV7-9,-,TRBJ1-2,TRBD1,TGTGCCAGCAGCAAGGGACAGGGGCTTTATGGCTACACCTTC,CASSKGQGLYGYTF
TRBV27,-,TRBJ1-3,-,TGTGCCAGCAGTTTATCAGGGGGATCAGGAAACACCATATATTTT,CASSLSGGSGNTIYF
TRBV4-3,-,TRBJ2-3,-,TGCGCCAGCAGCCAAGATCCTAACCCTAGCGCTAGCACAGATACGCAGTATTTT,CASSQDPNPSASTDTQYF
TRBV30,-,TRBJ1-3,-,TGTGCCTGGAGTGTACACAGGCGCACCTCTGGAAACACCATATATTTT,CAWSVHRRTSGNTIYF
TRBV30,-,TRBJ2-7,TRBD2,TGTGTCTGGAGTGCGGGAGGCGAGCAGTACTTC,CVWSAGGEQYF
TRBV5-1,-,TRBJ2-7,-,TGCGCCAGCAGCTTAGACGACCTAGGCTACGAGCAGTACTTC,CASSLDDLGYEQYF
TRBV10-3,-,TRBJ2-3,-,TGTGCCATCAGCCCGGTTCTAGGCGGAGATACGCAGTATTTT,CAISPVLGGDTQYF
TRBV7-8,-,TRBJ2-5,TRBD1,TGTGCCAGCAGCCTGGGGACAGGGGGCGAAGAGACCCAGTACTTC,CASSLGTGGEETQYF
TRBV6-5,-,TRBJ1-2,-,TGTGCCAGCAGTCCGGGGGGGGGTGCCTACACCTTC,CASSPGGGAYTF
TRBV5-1,-,TRBJ2-1,-,TGCGCCAGCAGCCTACTCCCCCAGGATGAGCAGTTCTTC,CASSLLPQDEQFF
TRBV18,-,TRBJ1-4,-,TGTGCCAGCTCACCACGGAGTAGCACTAATGAAAAACTGTTTTTT,CASSPRSSTNEKLFF
TRBV30,once,TRBJ2-7,TRBD1,TGTGCCTGGAGTGTACTCGAGTGGGTGACAGGGGAAGACGAGCAGTACTTC,CAWSVLEWVTGEDEQYF
TRBV9,-,TRBJ2-7,TRBD1,TGTGCCAGCAGCGTAGGAGGGACAGCGTCCTACGAGCAGTACTTC,CASSVGGTASYEQYF
TRBV14,-,TRBJ2-7,TRBD2,TGTGCCAGCAGCCAATTCGGGGTTAGCGGGCACTCCAACTACGAGCAGTACTTC,CASSQFGVSGHSNYEQYF
TRBV2,-,TRBJ2-7,-,TGTGCCAGCAGCCCTCCTTCCGTCTACGAGCAGTACTTC,CASSPPSVYEQYF
TRBV28,-,TRBJ2-2,-,TGTGCCAGCGGGACTTCGAACACCGGGGAGCTGTTTTTT,CASGTSNTGELFF
TRBV15,once,TRBJ2-1,-,TGTGCCACCGGTCCCGGGAATGAGCAGTTCTTC,CATGPGNEQFF
TRBV9,-,TRBJ2-1,-,TGTGCCAGCAGCGTAGTAGCGGCCAGCTACAATGAGCAGTTCTTC,CASSVVAASYNEQFF
TRBV30,-,TRBJ2-5,TRBD1,TGTGCCTGGACCCGACAGGGACGAGAGACCCAGTACTTC,CAWTRQGRETQYF
TRBV5-6,-,TRBJ2-3,-,TGTGCCAGCAGCCCCAGGTGGGGGCTGGGCACAGATACGCAGTATTTT,CASSPRWGLGTDTQYF
TRBV7-9,-,TRBJ2-2,-,TGTGCCAGCAGCTTATCGGCCACCGGGCGGGCGCTGTTTTTT,CASSLSATGRALFF
TRBV25-1,-,TRBJ1-1,-,TGTGCCAGCAGTGGCCCCCCGGGGTTGAACACTGAAGCTTTCTTT,CASSGPPGLNTEAFF
TRBV30,-,TRBJ2-2,-,TGTGCCTGGAGTACCCCAGGGGTCGGGGAGCTGTTTTTT,CAWSTPGVGELFF
TRBV2,-,TRBJ2-7,TRBD2,TGTGCCAGCACCCGACTAGCGGTCATGGGTGGGTACGAGCAGTACTTC,CASTRLAVMGGYEQYF
TRBV7-7,-,TRBJ2-3,-,TGTGCTAGCAGCCCGACAGCCGCCGGCACAGATACGCAGTATTTT,CASSPTAAGTDTQYF